This TCR beta chain was observed in a study of T cells in Graves' hyperthyroidism and ophthalmopathy. Findings and limits, study-wide: Blood also showed most of the thyroid clonotypes that were expanded above 0.001.

It was RNA transcripts that yielded the amplified TCR beta CDR3 regions. An initial round of RT-PCR targeting the TCR CDR3 relied on the HTBI primer set. TCRdb processed the multiplex PCR reads anew with MiXCR; each CDR3 protein has one entry. The table records almost 500,000 distinct CDR3 sequences, about 20% of them present only once. Cells are PBMCs isolated from more than 8.5 ml of fresh blood. Germline V lookup: CDR1 DFQATT, CDR2 SNEGSKA (reference sequence). V was pared by 0 bases and J by 4 bases, with 3 bases of the junction left unmatched. The CDR3 spans 15 residues. About this clonotype itself: What it binds is unknown.

Sequenced material: blood. The chain has TRBV20-1 and TRBJ2-7, with TRBD2 matching 13 bases. This receptor was identified in a woman aged 65 to 85 with Graves' ophthalmopathy. CDR3 amino acids: CSARDWTSGRYEQYF. DNA for the CDR3: TGCAGTGCTAGAGACTGGACTAGCGGGAGATACGAGCAGTACTTC.